This T cell receptor (beta chain) was recovered during a study of coeliac disease. Across the study: High-resolution HLA typing was lacking; TRBV7-2 bias was queried instead. Study conclusions and caveats: Control samples showed higher TRB and TRG clonality than intraepithelial and lamina propria samples in active celiac disease. Intraepithelial and lamina propria fractions were not highly pure, so cross-contamination was possible.

Sequencing used one aliquot of under 600,000 cells per fraction. Regarding this clone: Its antigen is as yet unknown.

Germline V lookup: CDR1 KGHSH, CDR2 LQKENI. Trimming cost V 6 bases and J 1 base; bases outside gene matches: 5. CDR3 length: 14 residues. This table comes from immunoSEQ multiplex PCR, and its TCRdb copy is limited to in-frame clones, with some not included. This table has around 800 clones, 55% to 75% appearing once. The chain combines TRBV18 with TRBJ1-1; 7 nucleotides align to TRBD1. This sequence was found in a man at least 80 years old without celiac disease. Sequences were obtained from intraepithelial lymphocytes from the gut. CDR3 sequence: CASSPDRPNTEAFF. CDR3 DNA: TGTGCCAGCTCTCCGGACAGGCCGAACACTGAAGCTTTCTTT.